This T cell receptor beta chain was captured in a study of graft-versus-host responses after intestinal transplantation (dated by TCRdb to the early 2020s). For context, the study as a whole: Recipients received multivisceral, liver-intestinal, or isolated intestinal transplants. A cohort of roughly 25 intestinal transplant recipients, including one retransplant, was enrolled, and a few patients lacking pretransplant specimens were excluded. To identify alloreactive clones, pre-transplant mixed lymphocyte reaction products were sequenced and then compared with unstimulated pre-transplant donor and recipient T cells. A peak of at least 4% donor T cells among recipient peripheral blood mononuclear cells was the definition used for donor T cell macrochimerism. Instead of going to the commercial service, samples from three later patients were sequenced in-house on an Illumina MiSeq and processed with MiXCR. After intestinal transplantation, graft-versus-host and host-versus-graft alloreactive T cell clones were followed in the graft, circulation and bone marrow using bulk TCR-beta CDR3 sequencing. Every recipient was given anti-thymocyte globulin induction, followed by approximately 3 years of maintenance tacrolimus and steroids. The paper as a whole reports these results and caveats: Early after transplant, declines in HvG clones were associated with peak levels of circulating GvH clones. The relatively low number and heterogeneity of intestinal transplant patients limited the conclusions. In patients with donor T cell macrochimerism, the allografts had high GvH to HvG T cell clonal ratios. GvH clones were detected in recipient bone marrow, and some of these GvH clones were observed earlier in ileal mucosa or blood, consistent with an intestinal mucosal origin.

The library relied on the immunoSEQ multiplex PCR assay. For most patients, genomic DNA was isolated with the Qiagen DNeasy Blood and Tissue Kit and shipped frozen to Adaptive Biotechnologies for TCR sequencing. For most patients, high-throughput TCR-beta CDR3 sequencing of genomic DNA was performed by Adaptive Biotechnologies. The study's own analysis went as follows. Adaptive's ImmunoSEQ software supplied the TCR sequencing data for around 19 patients, while MiXCR and VDJtools were used to process a few other patients. To correct CD4 versus CD8 sorting errors, any sequence found in both subsets at a frequency ratio below 5:1 was removed. CDR3 nucleotide sequences shared between donor and recipient were removed because their origin could not be assigned. To count as alloreactive, a clone needed at least 2-fold expansion over unstimulated cells and a minimum CFSE-low frequency of 0.002% (template counts) or 0.001% (read counts). Clones detected in sequenced pre-transplant spleen, lymph node, or MLR CFSE-low populations of the donor or recipient were defined as mappable. The cumulative frequency of alloreactive clones was calculated as a percentage of all sequences, weighted by copy number. This is the immuneACCESS table as TCRdb keeps it, with only in-frame sequences that have V and J called. A part of the clones is gone; compared with another copy, unresolved V genes explain less than half, and the rest is unexplained. The DNA was the basis for D and trimming; V, J and clone size are from that table. The sample table lists about 3,900 clones, less than 45% of them with a count of one. The ten largest clones represent about 6% of the sample.

This sample's time point label indicates: cells obtained before transplantation from donor or recipient. In the mixed lymphocyte reactions, roughly 200,000 CFSE-labeled pre-transplant responders were plated with roughly 200,000 irradiated violet-dye-labeled stimulators and cultured for roughly six days. After the mixed lymphocyte reaction, proliferating CD3+CD4+CFSE-low and CD3+CD8+CFSE-low responder cells were FACS-sorted on a BD Influx sorter. The sample holds one count of this clone. No clone much larger than this one lies a single base away; base qualities are absent. The TCR was taken from a human patient who was an organ donor for intestinal transplantation. The material sequenced was alloreactive CD8+ T cells from a mixed lymphocyte reaction culture, taken before transplantation. Explained via the paper, the cell subset or site label denotes: CFSE-low proliferating T cells sorted from roughly 6-day pre-transplant mixed lymphocyte reaction (GvH or HvG direction).

DNA sequence: TGTGCCAGCAGCCCCGGGGGCAATGAGCAGTTCTTC. It translates to CASSPGGNEQFF. The sequence is built from TRBV13 and TRBJ2-1, with TRBD2 perhaps the D gene, on 6 matching bases. The CDR3 holds 12 amino acids from the cysteine to the phenylalanine. Kept here is only the CDR3 DNA, which spans 36 bases and is read in frame from base 1. V loses 5 bases of germline sequence and J loses 6 bases, and the interval between the two ends is 8 bases. The CDR1 and CDR2 encoded by the germline V gene (reference sequence) are PRHDT and FYEKMQ.